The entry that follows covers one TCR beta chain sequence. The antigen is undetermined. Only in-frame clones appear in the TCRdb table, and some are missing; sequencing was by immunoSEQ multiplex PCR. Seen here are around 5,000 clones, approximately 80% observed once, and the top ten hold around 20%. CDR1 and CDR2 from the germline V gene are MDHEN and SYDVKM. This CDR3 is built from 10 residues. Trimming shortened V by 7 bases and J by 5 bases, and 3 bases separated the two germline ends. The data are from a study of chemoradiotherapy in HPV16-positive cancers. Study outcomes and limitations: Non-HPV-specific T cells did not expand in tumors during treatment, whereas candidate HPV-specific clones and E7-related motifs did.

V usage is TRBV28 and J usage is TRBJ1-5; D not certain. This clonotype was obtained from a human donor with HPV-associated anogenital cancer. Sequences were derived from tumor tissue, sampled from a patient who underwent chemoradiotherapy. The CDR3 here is CASNYQPQHF. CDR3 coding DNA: TGTGCCAGCAATTATCAGCCCCAGCATTTT.